This TCR beta chain comes out of a study of control samples from healthy donors and cancer patients. The V gene end was trimmed by 4 bases and the J gene end by 0 bases; junction bases not matched to a gene: 5. There are 15 residues in the CDR3. Germline-derived CDR1 and CDR2 are LGHNA and YNFKEQ. TCRdb keeps only in-frame clones here, not all; method: immunoSEQ multiplex PCR. The data contain 150,000 or so clones, approximately 94% of them singletons. The chain employs TRBV4-2 and TRBJ1-1; 7 bases align to TRBD1. What was sequenced was blood. This TCR was recovered from a man aged 18-30 years in good health. Written as DNA, the CDR3 is TGTGCCAGCAGCCCCCGAGGGGGCCTGAACACTGAAGCTTTCTTT. Translation gives CASSPRGGLNTEAFF.